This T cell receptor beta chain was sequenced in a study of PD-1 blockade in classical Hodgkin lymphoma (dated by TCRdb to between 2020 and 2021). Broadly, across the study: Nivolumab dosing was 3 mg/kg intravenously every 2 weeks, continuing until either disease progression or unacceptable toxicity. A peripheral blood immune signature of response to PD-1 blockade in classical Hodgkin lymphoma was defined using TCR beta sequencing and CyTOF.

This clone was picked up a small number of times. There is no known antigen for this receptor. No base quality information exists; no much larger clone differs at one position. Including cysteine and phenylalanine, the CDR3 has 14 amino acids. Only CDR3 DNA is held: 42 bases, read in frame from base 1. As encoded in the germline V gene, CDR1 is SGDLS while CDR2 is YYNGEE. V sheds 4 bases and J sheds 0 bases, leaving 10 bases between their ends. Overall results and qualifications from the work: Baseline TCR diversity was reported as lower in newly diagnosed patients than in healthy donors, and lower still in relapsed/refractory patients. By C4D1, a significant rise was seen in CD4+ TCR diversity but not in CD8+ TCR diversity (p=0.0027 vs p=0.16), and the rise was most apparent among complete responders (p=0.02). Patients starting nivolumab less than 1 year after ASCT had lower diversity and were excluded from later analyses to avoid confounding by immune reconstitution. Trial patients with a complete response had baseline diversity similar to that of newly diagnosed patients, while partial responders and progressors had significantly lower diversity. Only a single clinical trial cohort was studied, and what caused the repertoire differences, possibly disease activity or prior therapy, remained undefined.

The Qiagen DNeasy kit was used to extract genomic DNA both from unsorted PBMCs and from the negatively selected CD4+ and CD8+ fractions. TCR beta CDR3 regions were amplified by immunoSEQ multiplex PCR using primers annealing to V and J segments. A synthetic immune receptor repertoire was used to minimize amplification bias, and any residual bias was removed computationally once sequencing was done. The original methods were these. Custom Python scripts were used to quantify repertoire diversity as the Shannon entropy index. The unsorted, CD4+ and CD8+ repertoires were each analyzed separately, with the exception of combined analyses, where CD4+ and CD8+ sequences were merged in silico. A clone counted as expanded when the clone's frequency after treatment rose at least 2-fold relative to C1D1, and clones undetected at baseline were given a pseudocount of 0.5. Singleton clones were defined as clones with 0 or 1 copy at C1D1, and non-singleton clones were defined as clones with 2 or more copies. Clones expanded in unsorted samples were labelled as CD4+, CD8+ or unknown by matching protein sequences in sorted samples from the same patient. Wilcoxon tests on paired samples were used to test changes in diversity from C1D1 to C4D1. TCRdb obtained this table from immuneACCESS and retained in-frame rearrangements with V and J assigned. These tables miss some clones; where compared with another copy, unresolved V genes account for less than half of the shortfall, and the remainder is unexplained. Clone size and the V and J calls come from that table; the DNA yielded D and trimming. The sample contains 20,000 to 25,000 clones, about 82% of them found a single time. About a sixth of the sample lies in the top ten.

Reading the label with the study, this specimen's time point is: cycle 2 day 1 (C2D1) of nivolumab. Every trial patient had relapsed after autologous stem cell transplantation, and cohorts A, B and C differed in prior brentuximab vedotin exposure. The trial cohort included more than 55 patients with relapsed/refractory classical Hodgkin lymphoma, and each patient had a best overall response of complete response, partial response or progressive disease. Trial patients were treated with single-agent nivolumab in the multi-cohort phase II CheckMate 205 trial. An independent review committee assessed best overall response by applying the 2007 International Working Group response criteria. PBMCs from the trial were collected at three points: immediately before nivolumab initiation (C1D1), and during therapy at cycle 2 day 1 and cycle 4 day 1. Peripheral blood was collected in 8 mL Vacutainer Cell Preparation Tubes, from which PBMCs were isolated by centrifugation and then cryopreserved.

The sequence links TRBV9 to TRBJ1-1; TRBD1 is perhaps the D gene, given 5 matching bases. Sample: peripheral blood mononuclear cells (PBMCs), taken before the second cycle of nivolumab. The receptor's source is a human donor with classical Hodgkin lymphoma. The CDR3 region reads CASSPGTVNTEAFF. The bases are TGTGCCAGCAGCCCCGGGACGGTGAACACTGAAGCTTTCTTT.